The entry below gives a single TCR beta chain sequence along with its context. Its antigen is undetermined. Some clones are missing from TCRdb's copy, which holds only in-frame ones; the method was immunoSEQ multiplex PCR. This sample has around 50,000 clones, with under 90% found just once. The record originates from a study of T cell responses to AZD1222 COVID-19 vaccine. Study-wide findings and caveats: Donors, mostly white British, included more females; clonal diversity was possibly underestimated. After the peak T cell response, and only then, were repertoires sampled.

This TCR derives from an adult in good health. The sequencing used peripheral blood, collected on day 0 of AZD1222 vaccination.

CDR3 nucleotide sequence: TGTGCCAGCAAAGGGGTCGTGGGGGCGACTAATGAAAAACTGTTTTTT. Its translation is CASKGVVGATNEKLFF. V and J are TRBV6-6 and TRBJ1-4; the D gene is possibly TRBD1 (6 bases). CDR1 and CDR2 (germline): MNHNY, SVGAGI (reference sequence). The CDR3 extends over 16 amino acids. Trimming left V 7 bases short and J 2 bases short, with 17 bases between.